Described below is a single TCR beta chain sequence and its context. Trimming took off 1 base at V and 4 bases at J, with 15 bases between the two ends. There are 15 residues in the CDR3. CDR1 is SGHKS, CDR2 YYEKEE, per germline (reference sequence). These data are taken from a study of blood T cell repertoires in COVID-19. As for the study in general: Some COVID-19 samples were acute and others convalescent; all came from the United States, Italy and Spain.

As handled by the study authors: Scientists estimated how many nucleated cells there were by amplifying reference gene primers. Data came from immunoSEQ multiplex PCR; TCRdb stores just in-frame clones and leaves some out. From that table come the V and J calls and clone size; the DNA was used to work out D and trimming. Among approximately 58,000 clones listed, 85% to 95% were seen once. The V gene is TRBV5-5, the J gene TRBJ2-7; D unresolved. This receptor was identified in a human donor in a cohort sampled during active COVID-19. Input material: peripheral blood. The CDR3: CASSLSFELWYEQYF. For the CDR3, the DNA is TGTGCCAGCAGCTTGTCGTTCGAACTTTGGTACGAGCAGTACTTC.